The entry that follows covers one T cell receptor (beta chain) sequence. Next came a second PCR, run for about 6 to 12 cycles, which used a sample-barcoded 5' primer along with a J-beta primer mix. Any given sample supplied a minimum of 2.5 million CDR3-containing paired-end reads. TCRdb used MiXCR to reprocess the 5' RACE reads, holding one entry per CDR3 protein. The repertoire consists of about 540,000 distinct CDR3 sequences, with around 24% occurring once and the leading ten covering approximately 10%. These data come from a study of blood T cells in healthy people across ages. This CDR3 comprises 13 residues. Germline CDR1 reads LGHDT; CDR2 reads YNNKEL (reference sequence). Trimming stripped 8 bases from V and 5 bases from J, with 12 bases between. The data were also submitted as part of a second study, on T cells of mothers and their children. Per that study: The cDNA synthesis received all extracted RNA, at about 1.5 ug per 15 ul. The study obtained over 8.5 million TCR beta CDR3 reads per mother and a few million per child. Relative to unrelated pairs, biologically related mother-child dyads exhibited marginally greater, non-significant overlap.

The chain joins TRBV3-1 to TRBJ1-4; maybe TRBD1 (5 bases). The receptor comes from a boy under 18 in good health. The sample taken for sequencing was blood. CDR3 sequence: CASRGDGNEKLFF. CDR3 DNA: TGTGCCAGCCGGGGGGACGGAAATGAAAAACTGTTTTTT.